Described below is a single TCR beta chain sequence and its context. The sample originates from a study of blood T cell repertoires in COVID-19. Study overall: Sources were T cells, B-cell-depleted T cells, or PBMCs; the material itself was cDNA or gDNA.

Using immunoSEQ multiplex PCR, the repertoire was profiled, and TCRdb retains in-frame clones only, with some absent. The sample has under 300,000 clones; approximately 88% are singletons. Material for sequencing was peripheral blood. The TCR comes from a man in his fifties with acute or convalescent COVID-19.

CDR3 loop: CASSLAKGVTEAFF. In DNA form, the CDR3 reads TGTGCCAGCAGCTTGGCGAAGGGGGTCACTGAAGCTTTCTTT. The chain couples TRBV11-2 to TRBJ1-1; D perhaps matches TRBD1 (6 bases). The CDR3 spans 14 residues. Trimming shortened V by 3 bases and J by 4 bases, and 12 bases separated the two germline ends. CDR1 is SGHAT, CDR2 FQNNGV, per germline.